The entry below describes one T cell receptor (beta chain). Sequenced by immunoSEQ multiplex PCR; TCRdb stores in-frame clones only, minus some. The sample has tens of thousands of clones, 91% seen once. CDR1 and CDR2 from the germline V gene are SGHRS and YFSETQ. The CDR3 covers 15 residues. V was pared by 6 bases and J by 10 bases, with 14 bases of the junction left unmatched. The record originates from a study of control samples from healthy donors and cancer patients. Sequencing was performed on blood. The gene calls are TRBV5-1 and TRBJ2-1; 9 positions agree with TRBD1. This sequence originates from a man aged 25-40 years in good health. The CDR3 sequence is CASNPGDRDFGEQFF. CDR3 in DNA: TGCGCCAGCAACCCCGGGGACAGGGATTTCGGGGAGCAGTTCTTC. Filled out from reference TRBV5-1 and TRBJ2-1, the complete variable domain reads KAGVTQTPRYLIKTRGQQVTLSCSPISGHRSVSWYQQTPGQGLQFLFEYFSETQRNKGNFPGRFSGRQFSNSRSEMNVSTLELGDSALYLCASNPGDRDFGEQFFGPGTRLTVL.